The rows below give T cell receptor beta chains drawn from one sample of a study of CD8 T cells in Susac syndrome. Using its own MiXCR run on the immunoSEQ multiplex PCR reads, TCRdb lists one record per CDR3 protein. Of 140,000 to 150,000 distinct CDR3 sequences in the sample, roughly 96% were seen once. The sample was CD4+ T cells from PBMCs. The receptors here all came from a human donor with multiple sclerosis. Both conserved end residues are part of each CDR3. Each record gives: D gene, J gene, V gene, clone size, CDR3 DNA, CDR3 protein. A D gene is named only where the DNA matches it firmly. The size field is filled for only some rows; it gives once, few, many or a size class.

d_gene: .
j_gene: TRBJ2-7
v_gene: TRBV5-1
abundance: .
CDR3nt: TGCGCCAGCAGCTCTGGCGCGGCCCCCTACGAGCAGTACTTC
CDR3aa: CASSSGAAPYEQYF

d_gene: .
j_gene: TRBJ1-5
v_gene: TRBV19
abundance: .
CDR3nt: TGTGCCAGTACCGAGCCGAGGGGGGGCAATCAGCCCCAGCATTTT
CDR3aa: CASTEPRGGNQPQHF

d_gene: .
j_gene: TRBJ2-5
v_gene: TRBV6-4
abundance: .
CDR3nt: TGTGCCAGCAGTGATTCTGGAGAACAAGAGACCCAGTACTTC
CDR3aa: CASSDSGEQETQYF

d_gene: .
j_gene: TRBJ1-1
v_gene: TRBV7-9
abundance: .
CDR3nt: TGTGCCAGCAGCTTACTTCGAGCTTCCCAGGGTTCAAACACTGAAGCTTTCTTT
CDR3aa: CASSLLRASQGSNTEAFF

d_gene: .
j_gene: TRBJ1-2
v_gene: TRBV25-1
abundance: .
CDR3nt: TGTGCCAGCAGCCTCGGGGCAGGGCCTGTGGGCTACACCTTC
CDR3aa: CASSLGAGPVGYTF

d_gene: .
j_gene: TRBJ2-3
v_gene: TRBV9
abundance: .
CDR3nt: TGTGCCAGCAGCCCCCCCAGGAAGCCGACAGATACGCAGTATTTT
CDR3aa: CASSPPRKPTDTQYF

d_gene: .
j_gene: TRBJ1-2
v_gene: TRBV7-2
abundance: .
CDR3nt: TGTGCCAGCAGCTTAGGACGGTACTATGGCTACACCTTC
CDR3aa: CASSLGRYYGYTF

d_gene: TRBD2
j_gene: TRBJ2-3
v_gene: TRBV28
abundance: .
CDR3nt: TGTGCCAGCAGTTTCGGGACTAGCGGCACAGATACGCAGTATTTT
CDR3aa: CASSFGTSGTDTQYF

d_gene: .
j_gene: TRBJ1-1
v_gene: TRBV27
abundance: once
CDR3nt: TGTGCCAGCAGCCGTCAAGTGACAGCAACCAAGAACACTGAAGCTTTCTTT
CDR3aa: CASSRQVTATKNTEAFF

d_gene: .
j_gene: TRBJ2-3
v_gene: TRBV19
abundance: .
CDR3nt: TGTGCCAGTAGGCTCTCGGGGGATACGCAGTATTTT
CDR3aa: CASRLSGDTQYF

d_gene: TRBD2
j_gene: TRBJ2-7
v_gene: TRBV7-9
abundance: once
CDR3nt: TGTGCCAGCAGCCCCCAGATAGCGGGACCTTACGAGCAGTACTTC
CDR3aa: CASSPQIAGPYEQYF

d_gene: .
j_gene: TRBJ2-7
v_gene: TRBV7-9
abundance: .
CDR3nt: TGTGCCAGCCGAGGGGTTAGTAGGTACGAGCAGTACTTC
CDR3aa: CASRGVSRYEQYF

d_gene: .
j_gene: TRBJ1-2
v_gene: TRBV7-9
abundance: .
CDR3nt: TGTGCCAGCAGCTTCTCGGAAAACTATGGCTACACCTTC
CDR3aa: CASSFSENYGYTF

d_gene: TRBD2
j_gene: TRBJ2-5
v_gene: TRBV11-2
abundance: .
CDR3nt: TGTGCCAGCAGCCCCCCCGGTACAGGGACTAGGGCCCAGTACTTC
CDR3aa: CASSPPGTGTRAQYF

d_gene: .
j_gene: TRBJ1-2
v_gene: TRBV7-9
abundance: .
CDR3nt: TGTGCCAGCAGCTCTACAGGGAGCGGCTACACCTTC
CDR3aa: CASSSTGSGYTF

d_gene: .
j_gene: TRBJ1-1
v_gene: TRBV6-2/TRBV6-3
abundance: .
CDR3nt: TGTGCCAGCAGAAACCCGGGCCTGAACACTGAAGCTTTCTTT
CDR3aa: CASRNPGLNTEAFF

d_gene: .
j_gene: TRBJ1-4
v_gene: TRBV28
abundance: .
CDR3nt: TGTGCCAGCAGTTACAGGACTGTAGGCGAAAAACTGTTTTTT
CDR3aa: CASSYRTVGEKLFF

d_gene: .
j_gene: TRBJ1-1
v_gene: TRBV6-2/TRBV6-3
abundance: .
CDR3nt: TGTGCCAGCAGTTACGTGGGGGCGGGAACTGAAGCTTTCTTT
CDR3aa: CASSYVGAGTEAFF

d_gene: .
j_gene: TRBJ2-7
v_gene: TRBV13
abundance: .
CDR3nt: TGTGCCAGCAGGGAGGGCTACGAGCAGTACTTC
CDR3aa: CASREGYEQYF

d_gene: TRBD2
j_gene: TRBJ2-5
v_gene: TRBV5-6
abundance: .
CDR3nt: TGTGCCAGCAGCACTAGCGATCAAGAGACCCAGTACTTC
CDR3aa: CASSTSDQETQYF

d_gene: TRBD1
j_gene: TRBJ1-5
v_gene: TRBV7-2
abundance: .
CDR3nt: TGTGCCAGCAGCCCCGGACAGGGGGCTGAGCCCCAGCATTTT
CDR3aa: CASSPGQGAEPQHF

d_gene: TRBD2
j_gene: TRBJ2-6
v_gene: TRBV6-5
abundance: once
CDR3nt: TGTGCCAGCAGTTACCGCGGGGGGGCCGCTGGGGCCAACGTCCTGACTTTC
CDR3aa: CASSYRGGAAGANVLTF

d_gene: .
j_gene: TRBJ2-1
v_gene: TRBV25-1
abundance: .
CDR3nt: TGTGCCAGCATGAAGGGGGAGGGCAACTATGAGCAGTTCTTC
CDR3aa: CASMKGEGNYEQFF

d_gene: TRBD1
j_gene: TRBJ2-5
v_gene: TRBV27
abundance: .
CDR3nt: TGTGCCAGCAGTGGAACCGGGACAGGGGACGGGAAGACCCAGTACTTC
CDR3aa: CASSGTGTGDGKTQYF

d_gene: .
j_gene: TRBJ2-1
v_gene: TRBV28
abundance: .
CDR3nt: TGTGCCAGCAGTTGGCTCCGGAATGAGCAGTTCTTC
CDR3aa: CASSWLRNEQFF

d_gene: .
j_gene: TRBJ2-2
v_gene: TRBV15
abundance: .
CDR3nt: TGTGCCACCAGCAGAGAGGTACAGGGCACCGGGGAGCTGTTTTTT
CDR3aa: CATSREVQGTGELFF

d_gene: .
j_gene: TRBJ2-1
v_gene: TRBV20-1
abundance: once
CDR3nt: TGCAGTGCTAGCGGGAGTGGCTCCTACAATGAGCAGTTCTTC
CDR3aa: CSASGSGSYNEQFF

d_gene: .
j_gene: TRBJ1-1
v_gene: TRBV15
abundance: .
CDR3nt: TGTGCCACCAGCAGATCCAGGGAAATGAACACTGAAGCTTTCTTT
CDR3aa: CATSRSREMNTEAFF

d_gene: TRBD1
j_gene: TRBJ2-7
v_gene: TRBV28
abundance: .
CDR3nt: TGTGCCAGCAGGGAAATGGGGACAGCAGTCTACGAGCAGTACTTC
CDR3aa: CASREMGTAVYEQYF

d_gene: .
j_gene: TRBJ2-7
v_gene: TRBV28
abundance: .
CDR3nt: TGTGCCAGCACTTACCTGGGTTACGAGCAGTACTTC
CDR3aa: CASTYLGYEQYF

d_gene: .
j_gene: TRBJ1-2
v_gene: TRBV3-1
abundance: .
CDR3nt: TGTGCCAGCAGCCACACAGACGTCAATGGCTACACCTTC
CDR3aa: CASSHTDVNGYTF

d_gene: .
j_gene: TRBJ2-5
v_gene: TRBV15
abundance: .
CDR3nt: TGTGCCACCAGCAGAGGTGGCAGCCAAGAGACCCAGTACTTC
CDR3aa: CATSRGGSQETQYF

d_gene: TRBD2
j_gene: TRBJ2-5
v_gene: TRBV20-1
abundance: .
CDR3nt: TGCAGTGCTAATCAGCGGGGGAGGGAGACCCAGTACTTC
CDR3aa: CSANQRGRETQYF

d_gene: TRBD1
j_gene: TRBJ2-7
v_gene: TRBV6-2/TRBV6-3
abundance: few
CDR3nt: TGTGCCAGCACCAGAAAAGGACAGGCCTACGAGCAGTACTTC
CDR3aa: CASTRKGQAYEQYF

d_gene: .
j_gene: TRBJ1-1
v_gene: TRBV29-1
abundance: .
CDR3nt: TGCAGCGTTGCTTGGGAGAACACTGAAGCTTTCTTT
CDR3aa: CSVAWENTEAFF

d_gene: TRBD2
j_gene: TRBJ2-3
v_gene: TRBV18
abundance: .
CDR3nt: TGTGCCAGCTCACCGTCCCTAGCGGGGGCCGATACGCAGTATTTT
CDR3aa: CASSPSLAGADTQYF

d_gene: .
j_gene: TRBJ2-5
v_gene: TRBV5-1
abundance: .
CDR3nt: TGCGCCAGCAGCTTGGCCTGGACACAGCGAGAGACCCAGTACTTC
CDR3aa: CASSLAWTQRETQYF

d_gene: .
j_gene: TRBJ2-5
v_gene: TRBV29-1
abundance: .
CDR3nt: TGCAGCGTTGCGGAGGGGGCGATTGGAGAGACCCAGTACTTC
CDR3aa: CSVAEGAIGETQYF

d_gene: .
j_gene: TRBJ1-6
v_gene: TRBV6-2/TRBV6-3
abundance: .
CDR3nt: TGTGCCAGCAGCGACCCGGCTAGAACCCTCCACTTT
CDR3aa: CASSDPARTLHF

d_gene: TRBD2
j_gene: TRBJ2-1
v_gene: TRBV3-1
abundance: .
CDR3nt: TGTGCCAGCAGCCAGGAGACTAGCGGGGGCGGTCGGCAGTTCTTC
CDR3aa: CASSQETSGGGRQFF

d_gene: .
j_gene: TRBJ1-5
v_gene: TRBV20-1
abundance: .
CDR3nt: TGCAGTGCTAGAGGGGATGGAGGGGATGCGCCCCAGCATTTT
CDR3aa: CSARGDGGDAPQHF

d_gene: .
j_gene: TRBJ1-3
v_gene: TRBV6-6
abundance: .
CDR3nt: TGTGCCAGCAGACAGGGCTCTGGAAACACCATATATTTT
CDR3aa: CASRQGSGNTIYF

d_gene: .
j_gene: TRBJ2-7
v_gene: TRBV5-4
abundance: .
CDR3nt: TGTGCCAGCAGCTTGGACGGGGGCGGCTCCATACGAGAGCAGTACTTC
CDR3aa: CASSLDGGGSIREQYF

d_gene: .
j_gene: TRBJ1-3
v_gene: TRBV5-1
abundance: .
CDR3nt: .
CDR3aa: CASSLEGTGFGEGNF

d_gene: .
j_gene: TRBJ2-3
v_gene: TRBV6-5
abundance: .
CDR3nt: TGTGCCAGCAGCCCAGGGATTTTCACAGATACGCAGTATTTT
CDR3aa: CASSPGIFTDTQYF

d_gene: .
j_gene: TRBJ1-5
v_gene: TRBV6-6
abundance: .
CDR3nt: TGTGCCAGCAGTTACTCTTCCGGTAGCAATCAGCCCCAGCATTTT
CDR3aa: CASSYSSGSNQPQHF